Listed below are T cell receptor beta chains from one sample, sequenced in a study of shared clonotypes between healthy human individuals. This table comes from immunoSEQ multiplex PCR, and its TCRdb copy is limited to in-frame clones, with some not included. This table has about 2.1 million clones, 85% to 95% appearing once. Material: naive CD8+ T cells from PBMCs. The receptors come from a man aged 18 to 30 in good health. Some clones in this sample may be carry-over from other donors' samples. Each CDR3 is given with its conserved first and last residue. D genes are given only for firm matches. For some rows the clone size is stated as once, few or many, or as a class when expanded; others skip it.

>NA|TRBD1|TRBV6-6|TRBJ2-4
CASSYIQGAKNIQYF
TGTGCCAGCAGTTACATACAGGGGGCCAAAAACATTCAGTACTTC
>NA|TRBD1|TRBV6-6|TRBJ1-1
CASSDSTGGTEAFF
TGTGCCAGCAGTGATTCGACAGGGGGCACTGAAGCTTTCTTT
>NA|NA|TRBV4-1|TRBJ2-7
CASSQDGYEQYF
TGCGCCAGCAGCCAAGATGGGTACGAGCAGTACTTC
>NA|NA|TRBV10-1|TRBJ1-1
CASSELPSSEAFF
TGCGCCAGCAGTGAGTTACCCTCTTCAGAAGCTTTCTTT
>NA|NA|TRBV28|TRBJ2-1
CASNGLHNEQFF
TGTGCCTCAAATGGGCTCCACAATGAGCAGTTCTTC
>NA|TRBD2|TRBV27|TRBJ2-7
CASSSSGRSHEQYF
TGTGCCAGCAGTTCTAGCGGGAGATCCCACGAGCAGTACTTC
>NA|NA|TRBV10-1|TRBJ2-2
CASSPGPPDTGELFF
TGCGCCAGCAGCCCGGGACCCCCAGACACCGGGGAGCTGTTTTTT
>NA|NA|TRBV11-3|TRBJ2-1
CASSLVRNNEQFF
TGTGCCAGCAGCTTAGTCCGGAACAATGAGCAGTTCTTC
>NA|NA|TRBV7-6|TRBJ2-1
CASSPDDWGESPIEQFF
TGTGCCAGCAGCCCCGATGATTGGGGGGAGAGCCCAATTGAGCAGTTCTTC
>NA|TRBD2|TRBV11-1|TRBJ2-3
CASSESGISTDTQYF
TGTGCCAGCAGCGAAAGCGGGATTAGCACAGATACGCAGTATTTT
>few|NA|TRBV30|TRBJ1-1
CAWSKGTEAFF
TGTGCCTGGAGTAAGGGCACTGAAGCTTTCTTT
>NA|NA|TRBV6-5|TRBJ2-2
CASSYSLFLSGELFF
TGTGCCAGCAGTTACTCACTATTCTTGTCCGGGGAGCTGTTTTTT
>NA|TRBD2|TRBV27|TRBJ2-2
CASGLAGAGTGELFF
TGTGCCAGCGGACTAGCGGGAGCGGGAACCGGGGAGCTGTTTTTT
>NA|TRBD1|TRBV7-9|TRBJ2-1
CASSSPVFGTGYFNNEQFF
TGTGCCAGCAGCTCGCCAGTTTTCGGGACAGGGTATTTCAACAATGAGCAGTTCTTC
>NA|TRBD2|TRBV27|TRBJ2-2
CASLSLAGGNTGELFF
TGTGCCAGCCTTAGCCTAGCGGGAGGCAACACCGGGGAGCTGTTTTTT
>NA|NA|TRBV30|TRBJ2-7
CAWGHYEQYF
TGTGCCTGGGGACATTACGAGCAGTACTTC
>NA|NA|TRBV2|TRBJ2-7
CAAIGGPLSYEQYF
TGTGCCGCAATAGGAGGACCGTTATCCTACGAGCAGTACTTC
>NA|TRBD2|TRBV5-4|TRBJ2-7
CASKAGGIEDF
TGTGCCAGCAAAGCGGGAGGCATCGAGGACTTC
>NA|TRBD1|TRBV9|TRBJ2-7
CASSPGQGTYEQYF
TGTGCCAGCAGCCCCGGACAGGGGACCTACGAGCAGTACTTC
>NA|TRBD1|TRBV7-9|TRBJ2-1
CASSLDWPGGSYNEQFF
TGTGCCAGCAGCTTAGATTGGCCAGGGGGCTCCTACAATGAGCAGTTCTTC
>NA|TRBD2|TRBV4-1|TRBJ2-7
CASSKGLAGPEQYF
TGCGCCAGCAGCAAAGGACTAGCGGGACCCGAGCAGTACTTC
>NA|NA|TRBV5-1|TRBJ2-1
CASSLVELRNEQFF
TGCGCCAGCAGCTTGGTGGAACTCCGAAATGAGCAGTTCTTC
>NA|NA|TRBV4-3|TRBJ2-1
CASSPRGIYNEQFF
TGCGCCAGCAGCCCCCGCGGGATCTACAATGAGCAGTTCTTC
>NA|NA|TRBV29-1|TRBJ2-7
CSVAEGGPSYEQYF
TGCAGCGTTGCGGAGGGAGGCCCGTCCTACGAGCAGTACTTC
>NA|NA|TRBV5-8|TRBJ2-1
CASQPGSNSYNEQFF
TGTGCCAGCCAGCCAGGGAGCAACTCCTACAATGAGCAGTTCTTC
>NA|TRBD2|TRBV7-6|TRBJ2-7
CASSPPGTSPYEQYF
TGTGCCAGCAGTCCCCCCGGGACTAGCCCCTACGAGCAGTACTTC
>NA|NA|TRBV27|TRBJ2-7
CASSPSMRAEQYF
TGTGCCAGCAGTCCATCCATGAGGGCCGAGCAGTACTTC
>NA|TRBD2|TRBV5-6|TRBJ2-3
CASSLGLADTDTQYF
TGTGCCAGCAGCTTGGGGCTAGCGGACACAGATACGCAGTATTTT
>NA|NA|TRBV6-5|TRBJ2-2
CASSSAAEGGTGELFF
TGTGCCAGCAGTTCCGCGGCCGAGGGAGGCACCGGGGAGCTGTTTTTT
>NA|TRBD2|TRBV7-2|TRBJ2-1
CASSSGLAGANEQFF
TGTGCCAGCAGCTCCGGACTAGCGGGAGCCAATGAGCAGTTCTTC
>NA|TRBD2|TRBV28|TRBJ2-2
CASRGLAGETGELFF
TGTGCCAGCAGGGGGTTAGCGGGAGAAACCGGGGAGCTGTTTTTT
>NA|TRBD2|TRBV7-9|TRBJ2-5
CASREGPGFETQYF
TGTGCCAGCCGGGAGGGCCCAGGTTTTGAGACCCAGTACTTC
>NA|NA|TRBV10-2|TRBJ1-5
CASSPGPVPQHF
TGCGCCAGCAGTCCGGGCCCGGTCCCCCAGCATTTT
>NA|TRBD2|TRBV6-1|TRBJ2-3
CASSVFLAGTDTQYF
TGTGCCAGCAGTGTTTTCCTAGCGGGCACAGATACGCAGTATTTT
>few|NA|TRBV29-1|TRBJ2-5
CSVDWTVQETQYF
TGCAGCGTTGATTGGACAGTCCAAGAGACCCAGTACTTC
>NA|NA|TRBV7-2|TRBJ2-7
CASSLVLFGSPHEQYF
TGTGCCAGCAGCTTAGTTCTCTTCGGGAGCCCCCACGAGCAGTACTTC
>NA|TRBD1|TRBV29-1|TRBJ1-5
CSVGGTADSNQPQHF
TGCAGCGTCGGGGGGACAGCCGATAGCAATCAGCCCCAGCATTTT
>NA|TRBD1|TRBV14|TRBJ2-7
CASSQVGQGYEQYF
TGTGCCAGCAGCCAAGTGGGACAGGGCTACGAGCAGTACTTC
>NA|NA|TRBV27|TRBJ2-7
CASSVRVGTYEQYF
TGTGCCAGCAGTGTCCGTGTAGGTACCTACGAGCAGTACTTC
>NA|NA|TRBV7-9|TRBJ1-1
CASSLGATAWRAFF
TGTGCCAGCAGCTTAGGGGCGACAGCCTGGCGAGCTTTCTTT
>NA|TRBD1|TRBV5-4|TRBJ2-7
CASSGDRSYEQYF
TGTGCCAGCAGCGGGGACAGGTCCTACGAGCAGTACTTC
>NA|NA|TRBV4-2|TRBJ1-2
CASSPGRQGYGYTF
TGTGCCAGCAGCCCTGGGCGGCAGGGCTATGGCTACACCTTC
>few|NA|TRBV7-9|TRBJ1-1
CASSLVRGGAEAFF
TGTGCCAGCAGCTTAGTGCGGGGTGGCGCTGAAGCTTTCTTT
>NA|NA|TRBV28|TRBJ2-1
CASSLGAHEQFF
TGTGCCAGCAGTTTGGGGGCCCATGAGCAGTTCTTC
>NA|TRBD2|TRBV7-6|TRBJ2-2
CASSFPIAGVYTGELFF
TGTGCCAGCAGCTTCCCGATAGCGGGAGTCTACACCGGGGAGCTGTTTTTT
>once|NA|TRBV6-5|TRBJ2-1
CASSLREWVNEQFF
TGTGCCAGCAGTCTTAGGGAATGGGTCAATGAGCAGTTCTTC